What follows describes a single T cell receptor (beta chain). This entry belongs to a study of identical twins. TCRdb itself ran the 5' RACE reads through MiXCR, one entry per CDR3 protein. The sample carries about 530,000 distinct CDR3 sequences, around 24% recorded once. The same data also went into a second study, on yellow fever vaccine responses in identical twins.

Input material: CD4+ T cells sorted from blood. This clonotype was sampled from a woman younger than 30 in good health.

The CDR3 DNA reads as TGCGCCAGCAGCAGTGGAACGACTAGCGGGAGCACAGATACGCAGTATTTT. Protein: CASSSGTTSGSTDTQYF. This chain joins TRBV5-1 and TRBJ2-3; TRBD2 agrees at 10 bases. This CDR3 spans 17 amino acids. J gave up 0 bases and V 4 bases, and 8 bases lay outside the gene matches. CDR1 and CDR2 (germline): SGHRS, YFSETQ. The variable domain in full, completed from reference TRBV5-1 and TRBJ2-3, reads KAGVTQTPRYLIKTRGQQVTLSCSPISGHRSVSWYQQTPGQGLQFLFEYFSETQRNKGNFPGRFSGRQFSNSRSEMNVSTLELGDSALYLCASSSGTTSGSTDTQYFGPGTRLTVL.